This T cell receptor (beta chain) was captured in a study of blood T cell repertoires in COVID-19. Study overall: Sites across the United States, Italy and Spain contributed samples from acute and convalescent COVID-19. Sample material is recorded as cDNA or gDNA derived from T cells, B-cell-depleted T cells, or PBMCs.

The authors' processing: Estimated nucleated cell counts came from reference gene primer amplification. Repertoires were generated with immunoSEQ multiplex PCR, while TCRdb's copy carries only in-frame clones and drops some. Clonal size and the V and J genes are those of that table, whereas D and trimming came from the DNA. The data contain 200,000 or so clones, more than 65% of them seen just once; the ten biggest clones take up less than 15%. Sequenced input: peripheral blood. The TCR was taken from a human donor in a cohort sampled during active COVID-19.

CDR3 DNA sequence: TGTGCCAGCAGCCAAGTTTGGGCCTCCTACAATGAGCAGTTCTTC. It yields the protein CASSQVWASYNEQFF. V gene TRBV3-1 (or the pseudogene TRBV3-2) combines with J gene TRBJ2-1; D gene unclear. Looked up from germline, CDR1 is LGHDT and CDR2 is YNNKEL (reference sequence). The CDR3 is 15 residues long. V was trimmed by 1 base and J by 0 bases, leaving 7 bases between them.